The next 18 T cell receptor beta chains were all read from a single sample in a study of regulatory T cells in long-lasting Graves disease. Sequencing libraries for TCR beta were prepared with iRepertoire HTBI primers and Arm-PCR of CDR3 regions. MiXCR was run by TCRdb on the multiplex PCR reads, yielding one entry per CDR3 protein. The repertoire consists of 400,000 to 500,000 distinct CDR3 sequences, with less than 25% occurring once and the leading ten covering approximately 7.8%. Time point in this sample: persistent/refractory GD, antithyroid drugs over 5 years with positive TRAb. RNA from PBMCs was the source of the TCR library. Material: peripheral blood mononuclear cells (PBMCs), obtained when the disease was refractory, from a patient treated with antithyroid drugs. All receptors come from a female donor with Graves disease.

This clonotype was seen at least ten times. The chain is built from TRBV28 and TRBJ1-5; TRBD1 is a possible D gene (6 bases). V lost 6 bases to trimming and J lost 11 bases, with 11 bases between them. The CDR3 contains 11 residues. CDR1 MDHEN and CDR2 SYDVKM come from the germline V gene. CDR3 residues: CASSRQGSQHF. The CDR3 coding sequence is TGTGCCAGCAGCCGTCAGGGGTCCCAGCATTTT. The full variable domain, with the rest looked up from reference TRBV28 and TRBJ1-5, is DVKVTQSSRYLVKRTGEKVFLECVQDMDHENMFWYRQDPGLGLRLIYFSYDVKMKEKGDIPEGYSVSREKKERFSLILESASTNQTSMYLCASSRQGSQHFGDGTRLSIL.

Ten or more counts support this clonotype. The V gene is TRBV20-1, the J gene TRBJ2-7; D is tentatively TRBD1 or TRBD2 (5 bases each). The V gene's germline CDR1 is DFQATT and CDR2 SNEGSKA (reference sequence). This CDR3 is 15 amino acids long. V lost 5 bases, J lost 5 bases, and 22 bases lay in between. CDR3 residues: CSALARVLAGNEQYF. CDR3 sequence (DNA): TGCAGTGCTTTGGCGCGGGTGTTGGCAGGGAACGAGCAGTACTTC.

This chain uses TRBV12-5 with TRBJ1-1, with a possible D match to TRBD1 (5 bases). Germline V CDR1 and CDR2: LGHNT, FRNRAP. This CDR3 is built from 13 residues. V dropped 3 bases and J dropped 1 base, with 6 bases sitting between them. This CDR3 reads CASGFQGNTEAFF. CDR3 DNA sequence: TGTGCTAGTGGTTTCCAGGGGAACACTGAAGCTTTCTTT.

Many counts were recorded for this clonotype. This chain links TRBV27 with TRBJ2-7; weak D call: TRBD2 (7 bases). The CDR3 length is 14 residues. V lost 2 bases, J lost 5 bases, and 13 bases lay in between. Per germline, CDR1 MNHEY and CDR2 SMNVEV (reference sequence). CDR3 region: CASSLTSGGHEQYF. For the CDR3, the DNA is TGTGCCAGCAGTTTAACGTCGGGGGGCCACGAGCAGTACTTC.

This clonotype was picked up many times. A read error may account for a junction end that differs from germline. The chain combines TRBV6-1 with TRBJ1-2, with D hard to call. CDR3 size: 14 residues. The germline gives CDR1 MNHNS, CDR2 SASEGT. The CDR3 DNA sequence: TGTGCCAGCAGGGAAGGGATGGCTCTAGCTGGCTACACCTTC. Translating gives CASREGMALAGYTF.

Concerning this clonotype: Possible read error: a much larger clone is one base away. This chain links TRBV6-1 with TRBJ2-7; 10 bases are a match to TRBD1. The CDR3 runs 13 residues. Losses at the gene ends were 7 bases for V and 5 bases for J; bases not matched to a gene: 5. In germline, CDR1 is MNHNS, CDR2 SASEGT. CDR3 sequence (DNA): TGTGCCAGCACCGGGGACAGGGGCCACGAGCAGTACTTC. This encodes CASTGDRGHEQYF.

This clonotype was found many times. V is TRBV18 and J is TRBJ1-5, with 7 bases identical to TRBD1. The CDR3 has 14 residues. Germline values: CDR1 KGHSH, CDR2 LQKENI. The ends lost 3 bases at V and 5 bases at J; junction bases unmatched: 4. The CDR3: CASSPGQPHQPQHF. In nucleotides, the CDR3 is TGTGCCAGCTCACCGGGACAGCCCCATCAGCCCCAGCATTTT.

This clonotype was recorded at least ten times. The J gene is TRBJ2-7, the V gene TRBV10-3; TRBD1 agrees at 8 bases. Germline-derived CDR1 and CDR2 are ENHRY and SYGVKD. V dropped 4 bases and J dropped 3; count of bases not matched to a gene: 5. There are 14 residues in the CDR3. CDR3 DNA sequence: TGTGCCATCAGTGCCCCAGGACAGGGCTACGAGCAGTACTTC. As protein: CAISAPGQGYEQYF.

The CDR3: CSARNSLTNTQYF. The CDR3 region has the DNA TGCAGTGCTAGGAATAGCCTAACTAATACGCAGTATTTT. The rearrangement links TRBV20-1 to TRBJ2-3; D ambiguous. The germline CDR1 and CDR2 sequences are DFQATT and SNEGSKA (reference sequence). V shed 3 bases and J shed 7 bases, with 14 bases lying between them. The CDR3 runs to 13 residues.

Remarks on this clonotype: Since a much larger clone is just one base distant, this may be a read error. It is likely a read error, because the conserved phenylalanine at the end of the CDR3 is missing. The genes are TRBV5-1 and TRBJ1-1; 7 bases agree with TRBD1. The CDR3 is 14 amino acids. After removal of 2 bases from V and 1 base from J, the junction contained 2 bases not matched to a gene. Looked up from germline, CDR1 is SGHRS and CDR2 is YFSETQ. CDR3 in DNA: TGCGCCAGCAGCTTTGGACAGGCGAACACTGAAGCTTTCCTT. Amino acid sequence: CASSFGQANTEAFL.

This clonotype was picked up many times. The chain links TRBV4-3 to TRBJ2-2; D possibly corresponds to TRBD1 (7 bases). V lost 8 bases and J 4 bases, leaving 17 bases between the germline ends. Germline lookup yields CDR1 LGHNA and CDR2 YSLEER. The CDR3 is 15 residues long. The CDR3 DNA reads TGCGCCAGCCAGGGAGGCAGGGGGTTCACCGGGGAGCTGTTTTTT. Translation gives CASQGGRGFTGELFF.

This clonotype was counted ten times or more. J is TRBJ2-7 and V is TRBV11-1; maybe TRBD1 (5 bases). The CDR3 is 14 amino acids. Germline V gene data show CDR1 as SGHAT and CDR2 as FQDESV (reference sequence). V was pared by 7 bases and J by 3 bases, with 16 bases between. For the CDR3, the DNA is TGTGCCAGCACCGAGACAGACTGGGGCTACGAGCAGTACTTC. Translation gives CASTETDWGYEQYF.

In regard to this clonotype: No conserved phenylalanine or tryptophan is present at the end of the CDR3, so a read error is the likely explanation. The chain has TRBV7-9 and TRBJ2-7, with 10 nucleotides matching TRBD2. The CDR3 is made up of 17 amino acids. Germline V lookup: CDR1 SEHNR, CDR2 FQNEAQ (reference sequence). The DNA for the CDR3 is TGTGCCAACAGCCTAAAGGTCGGGGTAGCGGGAGGCTACGAGCAGTACTCC. Its protein is CANSLKVGVAGGYEQYS.

This clonotype was detected only a few times. J is TRBJ2-6 and V is TRBV6-4; possibly TRBD1 or TRBD2 for D (5 bases each). V lost 7 bases to trimming and J lost 0 bases, with 10 bases between them. The germline gives CDR1 MRHNA, CDR2 SNTAGT. This CDR3 is 15 amino acids long. CDR3 nucleotide sequence: TGTGCCAGCAAAAGGGACGTCTCTGGGGCCAACGTCCTGACTTTC. The encoded protein is CASKRDVSGANVLTF.

This clonotype has at least ten counts. The chain has TRBV11-1 and TRBJ1-1, with no clear D. Per the germline V gene, CDR1 is SGHAT and CDR2 is FQDESV (reference sequence). The CDR3 covers 12 residues. V dropped 3 bases and J dropped 8 bases, with 10 bases sitting between them. CDR3 in amino acids: CASSFTGKEAFF. CDR3 in DNA: TGTGCCAGCAGCTTCACGGGAAAAGAAGCTTTCTTT. Drawing the rest from reference TRBV11-1 and TRBJ1-1, the complete variable domain is EAEVAQSPRYKITEKSQAVAFWCDPISGHATLYWYRQILGQGPELLVQFQDESVVDDSQLPKDRFSAERLKGVDSTLKIQPAELGDSAMYLCASSFTGKEAFFGQGTRLTVV.

Points on this clonotype: Compared with germline, one end of the junction differs, possibly owing to a read error. The chain recombines TRBV28 with TRBJ2-7; no reliable D call. The CDR3 length is 15 residues. Looked up from germline, CDR1 is MDHEN and CDR2 is SYDVKM. The CDR3 here is CASSSGPRSSYGQYF. CDR3 DNA: TGTGCCAGCAGTTCAGGCCCTCGATCCTCCTACGGGCAGTACTTC.

This clonotype has only a few counts. V gene TRBV7-2 combines with J gene TRBJ2-2, with D perhaps matching TRBD1 (5 bases). CDR3 length: 15 residues. Per germline, CDR1 SGHTA and CDR2 FQGNSA. V gave up 8 bases and J gave up 0 bases, with 13 bases separating them. The CDR3 sequence: CASDRAAANTGELFF. CDR3 bases: TGTGCCAGCGACAGAGCAGCCGCGAACACCGGGGAGCTGTTTTTT.

V is TRBV28 and J is TRBJ2-7; D ambiguous. Trimming stripped 3 bases from V and 2 bases from J, with 17 bases between. Germline CDR1 reads MDHEN; CDR2 reads SYDVKM. The CDR3 covers 16 residues. The CDR3 DNA is TGTGCCAGCAGTTTGTTTCCTGGTGGCGCAACCTACGAGCAGTACTTC. Its protein product is CASSLFPGGATYEQYF.